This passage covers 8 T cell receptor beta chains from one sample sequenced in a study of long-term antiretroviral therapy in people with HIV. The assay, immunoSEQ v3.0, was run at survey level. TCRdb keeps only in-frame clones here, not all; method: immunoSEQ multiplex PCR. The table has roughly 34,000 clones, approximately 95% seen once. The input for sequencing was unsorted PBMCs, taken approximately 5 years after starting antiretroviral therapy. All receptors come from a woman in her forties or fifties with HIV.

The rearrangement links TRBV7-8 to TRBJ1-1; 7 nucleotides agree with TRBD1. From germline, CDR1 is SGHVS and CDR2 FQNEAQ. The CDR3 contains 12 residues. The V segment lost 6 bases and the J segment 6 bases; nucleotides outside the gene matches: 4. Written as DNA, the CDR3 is TGTGCCAGCAGTATTACAGGGGCTGAAGCTTTCTTT. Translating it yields CASSITGAEAFF.

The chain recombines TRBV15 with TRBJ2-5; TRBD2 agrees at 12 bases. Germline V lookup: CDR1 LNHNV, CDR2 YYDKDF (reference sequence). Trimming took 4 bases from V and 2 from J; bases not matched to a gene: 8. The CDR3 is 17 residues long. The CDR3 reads CATSKTLAGGHQETQYF. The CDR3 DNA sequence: TGTGCCACCAGCAAGACACTAGCGGGGGGCCATCAAGAGACCCAGTACTTC.

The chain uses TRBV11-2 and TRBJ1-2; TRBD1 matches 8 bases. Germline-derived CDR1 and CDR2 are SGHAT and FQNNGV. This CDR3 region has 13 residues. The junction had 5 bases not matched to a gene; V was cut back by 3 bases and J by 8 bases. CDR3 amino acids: CASSLVQGGGYTF. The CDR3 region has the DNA TGTGCCAGCAGCTTGGTACAGGGGGGCGGCTACACCTTC.

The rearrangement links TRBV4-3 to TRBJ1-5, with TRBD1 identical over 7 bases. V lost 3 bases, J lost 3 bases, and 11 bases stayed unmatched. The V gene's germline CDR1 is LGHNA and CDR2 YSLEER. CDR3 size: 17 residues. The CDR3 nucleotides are TGCGCCAGCAGCCAGCCGCTACGACAGGGCCTCAATCAGCCCCAGCATTTT. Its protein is CASSQPLRQGLNQPQHF.

CDR3 nucleotides: TGTGCCTGGAGCCCCGAGAGGTACCAAGAGACCCAGTACTTC. Amino acid sequence: CAWSPERYQETQYF. This chain uses TRBV30 with TRBJ2-5; no reliable D call. Germline loops: CDR1 GTSNPN, CDR2 SVGIG (reference sequence). Trimming pared 3 bases from V and 0 bases from J, leaving 11 bases between. The CDR3 length is 14 residues.

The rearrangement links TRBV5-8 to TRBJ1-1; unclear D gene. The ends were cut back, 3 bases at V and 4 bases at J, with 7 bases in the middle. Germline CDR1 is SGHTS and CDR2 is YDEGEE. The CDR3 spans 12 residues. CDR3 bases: TGTGCCAGCAGCTACCTTTCCACTGAAGCTTTCTTT. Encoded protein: CASSYLSTEAFF. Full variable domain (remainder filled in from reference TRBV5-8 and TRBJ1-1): EAGVTQSPTHLIKTRGQQATLRCSPISGHTSVYWYQQALGLGLQFLLWYDEGEERNRGNFPPRFSGRQFPNYSSELNVNALELEDSALYLCASSYLSTEAFFGQGTRLTVV.

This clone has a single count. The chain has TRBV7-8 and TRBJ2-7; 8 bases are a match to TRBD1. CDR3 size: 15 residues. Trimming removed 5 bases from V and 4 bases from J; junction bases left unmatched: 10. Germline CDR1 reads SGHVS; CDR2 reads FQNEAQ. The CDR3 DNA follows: TGTGCCAGCAGCGTAACCGGGACAGGCCCATACGAGCAGTACTTC. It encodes CASSVTGTGPYEQYF.

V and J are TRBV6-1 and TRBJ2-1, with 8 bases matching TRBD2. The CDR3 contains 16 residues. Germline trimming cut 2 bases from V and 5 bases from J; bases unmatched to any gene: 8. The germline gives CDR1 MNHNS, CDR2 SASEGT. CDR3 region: CASSEIVAGGNNEQFF. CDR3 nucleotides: TGTGCCAGCAGTGAAATTGTGGCGGGGGGCAACAATGAGCAGTTCTTC.